Listed below are T cell receptor beta chains from one sample, sequenced in a study of PD-1 blockade in classical Hodgkin lymphoma. The assay was immunoSEQ multiplex PCR, and TCRdb's table has in-frame clones only and misses some. The repertoire holds some 46,000 clones, with over 60% as singletons. This material consisted of peripheral blood mononuclear cells (PBMCs), taken before the second cycle of nivolumab. The receptors were sampled from a human donor with classical Hodgkin lymphoma. CDR3s include the opening cysteine and the closing phenylalanine or tryptophan. D genes are given only for firm matches. Clone size is not always given. Where it is, it says once, few, many or a class for expanded clones.

clone size: medium-sized; J gene: TRBJ1-5; V gene: TRBV30; D gene: TRBD1; CDR3 DNA: TGTGCCTGGAACGGAGCAGGGGGGCAGCCCCAGCATTTT; CDR3 protein: CAWNGAGGQPQHF
clone size: NA; J gene: TRBJ1-6; V gene: TRBV11-2; D gene: NA; CDR3 DNA: TGTGCCAGCAGCTCCCAGGGGCCGGCTAATAATTCACCCCTCCACTTT; CDR3 protein: CASSSQGPANNSPLHF
clone size: NA; J gene: TRBJ2-2; V gene: TRBV7-3; D gene: TRBD1; CDR3 DNA: TGTGCCAGCAGCTTAACGGGACAGACCACCGGGGAGCTGTTTTTT; CDR3 protein: CASSLTGQTTGELFF
clone size: NA; J gene: TRBJ2-2; V gene: TRBV11-3; D gene: TRBD2; CDR3 DNA: TGTGCCAGCATCCGGCTCGGCGGGGGGAACACCGGGGAGCTGTTTTTT; CDR3 protein: CASIRLGGGNTGELFF
clone size: NA; J gene: TRBJ2-5; V gene: TRBV4-2; D gene: NA; CDR3 DNA: TGTGCCAGCAGCCAAGAATCAGTGGTGGAGACCCAGTACTTC; CDR3 protein: CASSQESVVETQYF
clone size: NA; J gene: TRBJ1-1; V gene: TRBV29-1; D gene: TRBD1; CDR3 DNA: TGCAGCGCAAAAAATACAGGGGGCCTTACTACTGAAGCTTTCTTT; CDR3 protein: CSAKNTGGLTTEAFF
clone size: NA; J gene: TRBJ1-1; V gene: TRBV7-9; D gene: TRBD1; CDR3 DNA: TGTGCCAGCACCCCCGAGTGGGCAGGGGGCACTGAAGCTTTCTTT; CDR3 protein: CASTPEWAGGTEAFF
clone size: once; J gene: TRBJ2-5; V gene: TRBV7-8; D gene: TRBD1; CDR3 DNA: TGTGCCAGCAGCTTGTCAACCGGGACAGGGCAAGAGACCCAGTACTTC; CDR3 protein: CASSLSTGTGQETQYF
clone size: NA; J gene: TRBJ1-5; V gene: TRBV2; D gene: TRBD1; CDR3 DNA: TGTGCCAGCACGCAGGGGGGGAATCAGCCCCAGCATTTT; CDR3 protein: CASTQGGNQPQHF
clone size: NA; J gene: TRBJ2-3; V gene: TRBV28; D gene: NA; CDR3 DNA: TGTGCCAGCAGTCGATTGGGGCTAGATACGCAGTATTTT; CDR3 protein: CASSRLGLDTQYF
clone size: NA; J gene: TRBJ1-1; V gene: TRBV7-9; D gene: NA; CDR3 DNA: TGTGCCAGCAGCCTGGGAGGGCACACGGGGAACACTGAAGCTTTCTTT; CDR3 protein: CASSLGGHTGNTEAFF
clone size: NA; J gene: TRBJ2-3; V gene: TRBV15; D gene: NA; CDR3 DNA: TGTGCCACCAGCAGAGTTGAGGGAGGAGGCACAGATACGCAGTATTTT; CDR3 protein: CATSRVEGGGTDTQYF
clone size: NA; J gene: TRBJ1-1; V gene: TRBV5-8; D gene: TRBD1; CDR3 DNA: TGTGCCAGCAGCTCCACCGGACAGGGGCAAACTGAAGCTTTCTTT; CDR3 protein: CASSSTGQGQTEAFF
clone size: NA; J gene: TRBJ1-1; V gene: TRBV6-6; D gene: NA; CDR3 DNA: TGTGCCAGCAGTTATCTTTCAGGAAGAGGTGGTGAAGCTTTCTTT; CDR3 protein: CASSYLSGRGGEAFF
clone size: NA; J gene: TRBJ1-3; V gene: TRBV15; D gene: TRBD1; CDR3 DNA: TGTGCCACCAGCGGAAGACAGGGAACTGGAAACACCATATATTTT; CDR3 protein: CATSGRQGTGNTIYF
clone size: few; J gene: TRBJ1-2; V gene: TRBV19; D gene: NA; CDR3 DNA: TGTGCCAGTACCCCGCCTCACGGCAGGGCGAGCTATGGCTACACCTTC; CDR3 protein: CASTPPHGRASYGYTF
clone size: NA; J gene: TRBJ2-3; V gene: TRBV18; D gene: NA; CDR3 DNA: TGTGCCAGCTCACAGCGGGTCGCAGATACGCAGTATTTT; CDR3 protein: CASSQRVADTQYF
clone size: NA; J gene: TRBJ2-3; V gene: TRBV2; D gene: NA; CDR3 DNA: TGTGCGCAGGCTGGGAGCACAGATACGCAGTATTTT; CDR3 protein: CAQAGSTDTQYF
clone size: NA; J gene: TRBJ1-1; V gene: TRBV30; D gene: TRBD1; CDR3 DNA: TGTGCCTGGAGCCAACAGGGGGCGAACACTGAAGCTTTCTTT; CDR3 protein: CAWSQQGANTEAFF
clone size: NA; J gene: TRBJ2-3; V gene: TRBV7-9; D gene: TRBD1; CDR3 DNA: TGTGCCAGCAGCTTCCGACAGGGTGGGAGCACAGATACGCAGTATTTT; CDR3 protein: CASSFRQGGSTDTQYF
clone size: NA; J gene: TRBJ2-5; V gene: TRBV7-9; D gene: TRBD1; CDR3 DNA: TGTGCCAGCAGCTCCACGAGGGGGCTACAAGAGACCCAGTACTTC; CDR3 protein: CASSSTRGLQETQYF
clone size: few; J gene: TRBJ1-6; V gene: TRBV19; D gene: NA; CDR3 DNA: TGTGCCACTGGGTTGGGGCTTTCACCCCTCCACTTT; CDR3 protein: CATGLGLSPLHF
clone size: NA; J gene: TRBJ2-5; V gene: TRBV29-1; D gene: TRBD1; CDR3 DNA: TGCAGCTTCGGACAGGGAGGCGAGACCCAGTACTTC; CDR3 protein: CSFGQGGETQYF
clone size: few; J gene: TRBJ2-3; V gene: TRBV7-8; D gene: TRBD2; CDR3 DNA: TGTGCCAGCAGCTTAGGAGCGGGGGGGCGGGGAGATACGCAGTATTTT; CDR3 protein: CASSLGAGGRGDTQYF
clone size: NA; J gene: TRBJ2-1; V gene: TRBV6-5; D gene: TRBD2; CDR3 DNA: TGTGCCAGCAGTCTCGGGACGGGGGGGTACGAGCAGTTCTTC; CDR3 protein: CASSLGTGGYEQFF
clone size: NA; J gene: TRBJ2-1; V gene: TRBV10-3; D gene: NA; CDR3 DNA: TGTGCCATCAGACCCCTCCAGGGCAATGAGCAGTTCTTC; CDR3 protein: CAIRPLQGNEQFF
clone size: NA; J gene: TRBJ1-5; V gene: TRBV4-1; D gene: NA; CDR3 DNA: TGCGCCAGCAGCCAAGATTCCGGGGGCTTGGGTCAGCCCCAGCATTTT; CDR3 protein: CASSQDSGGLGQPQHF
clone size: NA; J gene: TRBJ2-7; V gene: TRBV6-1; D gene: NA; CDR3 DNA: TGTGCCAGCAGTGCCCGGACAGCCTATCAGTACTTC; CDR3 protein: CASSARTAYQYF
clone size: NA; J gene: TRBJ2-7; V gene: TRBV30; D gene: NA; CDR3 DNA: TGTGCCTGGAGTGTACGTCGGGGCTCCTACGAGCAGTACTTC; CDR3 protein: CAWSVRRGSYEQYF
clone size: NA; J gene: TRBJ2-2; V gene: TRBV5-1; D gene: NA; CDR3 DNA: TGCGCCAGCAGCTTCCGGGGTGACACCGGGGAGCTGTTTTTT; CDR3 protein: CASSFRGDTGELFF
clone size: medium-sized; J gene: TRBJ2-1; V gene: TRBV27; D gene: NA; CDR3 DNA: TGTGCCAGCAGCATCTCGGGCCTCCTGGGCAATGAGCAGTTCTTC; CDR3 protein: CASSISGLLGNEQFF
clone size: NA; J gene: TRBJ1-4; V gene: TRBV6-5; D gene: NA; CDR3 DNA: TGTGCCAGCAGTTACTCGGCCACTAATGAAAAACTGTTTTTT; CDR3 protein: CASSYSATNEKLFF
clone size: NA; J gene: TRBJ1-2; V gene: TRBV30; D gene: NA; CDR3 DNA: TGTGCCTGGAATCCGGGCGATTCCTATGGCTACACCTTC; CDR3 protein: CAWNPGDSYGYTF
clone size: NA; J gene: TRBJ2-7; V gene: TRBV19; D gene: TRBD1; CDR3 DNA: TGTGCCAGTAGTGACGTAGGACAGGGGAGGAACGAGCAGTACTTC; CDR3 protein: CASSDVGQGRNEQYF
clone size: NA; J gene: TRBJ2-7; V gene: TRBV7-9; D gene: TRBD1; CDR3 DNA: TGTGCCAGCAGGTCGGCCAGGGGGCACGAGCAGTACTTC; CDR3 protein: CASRSARGHEQYF
clone size: NA; J gene: TRBJ2-3; V gene: TRBV11-3; D gene: NA; CDR3 DNA: TGTGCCAGCAGCGGCAGGGTTCCCCGTTTAACAGATACGCAGTATTTT; CDR3 protein: CASSGRVPRLTDTQYF
clone size: NA; J gene: TRBJ1-1; V gene: TRBV5-4; D gene: TRBD1; CDR3 DNA: TGTGCCAGCAGCGTAACGACAGGGGTCGTCACTGAAGCTTTCTTT; CDR3 protein: CASSVTTGVVTEAFF
clone size: NA; J gene: TRBJ2-3; V gene: TRBV28; D gene: TRBD2; CDR3 DNA: TGTGCCAGCAGTTCGACTAGCGGGAGGGCCGATGTTACGCAGTATTTT; CDR3 protein: CASSSTSGRADVTQYF
clone size: once; J gene: TRBJ2-6; V gene: TRBV7-2; D gene: NA; CDR3 DNA: TGTGCCAGCAGCCAAACCGGGACAACCTCTGGGGCCAACGTCCTGACTTTC; CDR3 protein: CASSQTGTTSGANVLTF
clone size: NA; J gene: TRBJ1-2; V gene: TRBV19; D gene: NA; CDR3 DNA: TGTGCCAGTAGTATAGGCCCACGGAACTATGGCTACACCTTC; CDR3 protein: CASSIGPRNYGYTF
clone size: NA; J gene: TRBJ2-7; V gene: TRBV6-5; D gene: TRBD1; CDR3 DNA: TGTGCCAGCAGCTGGACCGGGACAGGGGTCTACGAGCAGTACTTC; CDR3 protein: CASSWTGTGVYEQYF
clone size: NA; J gene: TRBJ2-2; V gene: TRBV7-9; D gene: TRBD2; CDR3 DNA: TGTGCCAGCAGGGGGACTAGCGACACCGGGGAGCTGTTTTTT; CDR3 protein: CASRGTSDTGELFF
clone size: NA; J gene: TRBJ2-4; V gene: TRBV6-4; D gene: NA; CDR3 DNA: TGTGCCAGCAGTGACTCGAGATCTGGGGCTTCCAAAAACATTCAGTACTTC; CDR3 protein: CASSDSRSGASKNIQYF
clone size: NA; J gene: TRBJ2-1; V gene: TRBV7-8; D gene: NA; CDR3 DNA: TGTGCCAGCAGCGACGGGAGAAACAATGAGCAGTTCTTC; CDR3 protein: CASSDGRNNEQFF
clone size: few; J gene: TRBJ2-1; V gene: TRBV14; D gene: NA; CDR3 DNA: TGTGCCAGCAGCCCCAGGGGGGAATTATACAATGAGCAGTTCTTC; CDR3 protein: CASSPRGELYNEQFF
clone size: NA; J gene: TRBJ1-4; V gene: TRBV27; D gene: NA; CDR3 DNA: TGTGCCAGCAGGGATTCGTACGACGAAAAACTGTTTTTT; CDR3 protein: CASRDSYDEKLFF
clone size: NA; J gene: TRBJ2-5; V gene: TRBV7-2; D gene: TRBD2; CDR3 DNA: TGTGCCAGCAGCTTATTGGGTAGCGGGGGGGTGGAGACCCAGTACTTC; CDR3 protein: CASSLLGSGGVETQYF
clone size: NA; J gene: TRBJ1-1; V gene: TRBV6-1; D gene: NA; CDR3 DNA: TGTGCCAGCAGTCCACAGCGAAACACTGAAGCTTTCTTT; CDR3 protein: CASSPQRNTEAFF
clone size: NA; J gene: TRBJ1-2; V gene: TRBV6-1; D gene: NA; CDR3 DNA: TGTGCCAGCCCGAAAATCCCAGGATCTAACTATGGCTACACCTTC; CDR3 protein: CASPKIPGSNYGYTF
clone size: few; J gene: TRBJ2-4; V gene: TRBV15; D gene: NA; CDR3 DNA: TGTGCCACCAGCTCCCGGCCGAAGGGGGGGGGTAATGAAAACATTCAGTACTTC; CDR3 protein: CATSSRPKGGGNENIQYF
clone size: NA; J gene: TRBJ1-2; V gene: TRBV19; D gene: NA; CDR3 DNA: TGTGCCAGTAGTTGGGGCCGGGGCCCCTATGGCTACACCTTC; CDR3 protein: CASSWGRGPYGYTF
clone size: NA; J gene: TRBJ2-7; V gene: TRBV11-1; D gene: NA; CDR3 DNA: TGTGCCAGCAGCTTAGATCAGGTACCATCCTACGAGCAGTACTTC; CDR3 protein: CASSLDQVPSYEQYF
clone size: NA; J gene: TRBJ2-7; V gene: TRBV7-2; D gene: NA; CDR3 DNA: TGTGCCAGCAGTTCCGACTGGGCAGGGTCCGAGCAGTACTTC; CDR3 protein: CASSSDWAGSEQYF
clone size: NA; J gene: TRBJ1-5; V gene: TRBV12-5; D gene: NA; CDR3 DNA: TGTGCTAGTGGTTCATCGTGGGGGGGAAATCAGCCCCAGCATTTT; CDR3 protein: CASGSSWGGNQPQHF
clone size: NA; J gene: TRBJ1-1; V gene: TRBV28; D gene: NA; CDR3 DNA: TGTGCCAGCGGAGTCAGGTTTGAGGCTTTCTTT; CDR3 protein: CASGVRFEAFF
clone size: NA; J gene: TRBJ1-4; V gene: TRBV10-3; D gene: TRBD1; CDR3 DNA: TGTGCCATCAGTGAGTCGACCGCAGGGGGACCTAATGAAAAACTGTTTTTT; CDR3 protein: CAISESTAGGPNEKLFF
clone size: NA; J gene: TRBJ1-1; V gene: TRBV6-5; D gene: NA; CDR3 DNA: TGTGCCAGCAGTCCCCAGGGACTGATGAACACTGAAGCTTTCTTT; CDR3 protein: CASSPQGLMNTEAFF
clone size: NA; J gene: TRBJ1-4; V gene: TRBV5-5; D gene: NA; CDR3 DNA: TGTGCCAGCAGCACCTGGGGGGGCGAGGATGAAAAACTGTTTTTT; CDR3 protein: CASSTWGGEDEKLFF
clone size: NA; J gene: TRBJ2-7; V gene: TRBV5-4; D gene: TRBD1; CDR3 DNA: TGTGCCAGCAGCTGGGGGGGACAGGGGAATCTCTACGAGCAGTACTTC; CDR3 protein: CASSWGGQGNLYEQYF